A selection of T cell receptor beta chains follows, all from one sample in a study of blood T cell repertoires in COVID-19. Data came from immunoSEQ multiplex PCR; TCRdb stores just in-frame clones and leaves some out. Among about 290,000 clones listed, just under 90% were seen once. Source material: peripheral blood. All receptors derive from a woman younger than 45 with COVID-19, enrolled during active disease. The CDR3 runs from the conserved cysteine through the conserved F or W. Not every row has a clone size; where given, it reads once, few, many or a size class.

J gene: TRBJ1-4; V gene: TRBV18; clone size: -; CDR3 protein: CASSPSGTAREKLFF
J gene: TRBJ1-1; V gene: TRBV7-9; clone size: few; CDR3 protein: CASSQRDSYTEAFF
J gene: TRBJ2-1; V gene: TRBV4-1; clone size: -; CDR3 protein: CASTRTSGLSYNEQFF
J gene: TRBJ1-2; V gene: TRBV3-1/TRBV3-2; clone size: -; CDR3 protein: CASSPPRGGGYTF
J gene: TRBJ1-2; V gene: TRBV19; clone size: -; CDR3 protein: CASSSMGQADYGYTF
J gene: TRBJ2-7; V gene: TRBV2; clone size: few; CDR3 protein: CASTRGAYEQYF
J gene: TRBJ2-7; V gene: TRBV27; clone size: once; CDR3 protein: CASSLSLGFRSYEQYF
J gene: TRBJ1-1; V gene: TRBV6-5; clone size: once; CDR3 protein: CASSYSGSEAFF
J gene: TRBJ2-3; V gene: TRBV2; clone size: -; CDR3 protein: CASSELARASTDTQYF
J gene: TRBJ2-1; V gene: TRBV2; clone size: -; CDR3 protein: CASRGQGKTYEQFF
J gene: TRBJ1-2; V gene: TRBV10-3; clone size: -; CDR3 protein: CAITDDRGLGYTF
J gene: TRBJ2-7; V gene: TRBV3-1/TRBV3-2; clone size: -; CDR3 protein: CASSHYGLAYEQYF
J gene: TRBJ1-1; V gene: TRBV4-2; clone size: few; CDR3 protein: CASSQDRWGRAFDLTNTEAFF
J gene: TRBJ1-5; V gene: TRBV19; clone size: -; CDR3 protein: CASSMGAPGTSDQPQHF
J gene: TRBJ2-5; V gene: TRBV7-2; clone size: -; CDR3 protein: CASSFSTVRSETQYF
J gene: TRBJ1-5; V gene: TRBV2; clone size: once; CDR3 protein: CASSAPRDQPQHF
J gene: TRBJ1-2; V gene: TRBV5-1; clone size: -; CDR3 protein: CASSLEGAGGYTF
J gene: TRBJ2-7; V gene: TRBV5-1; clone size: -; CDR3 protein: CASSAGQGASYEQYF
J gene: TRBJ2-2; V gene: TRBV9; clone size: -; CDR3 protein: CASSKTSGGALNTGELFF
J gene: TRBJ2-2; V gene: TRBV5-4; clone size: -; CDR3 protein: CASSSGTGWGVTGELFF
J gene: TRBJ1-1; V gene: TRBV4-2; clone size: -; CDR3 protein: CASSLGQNTEAFF
J gene: TRBJ1-2; V gene: TRBV27; clone size: -; CDR3 protein: CATQGGLYGYTF
J gene: TRBJ2-3; V gene: TRBV19; clone size: -; CDR3 protein: CASSAPGLTSTDTQYF
J gene: TRBJ2-1; V gene: TRBV5-8; clone size: once; CDR3 protein: CASRYPGANNEQFF
J gene: TRBJ2-7; V gene: TRBV3-1/TRBV3-2; clone size: few; CDR3 protein: CASRTTSGSYEQYF
J gene: TRBJ2-4; V gene: TRBV12-1; clone size: -; CDR3 protein: CASTRLSGGSKNIQYF
J gene: TRBJ1-3; V gene: TRBV7-9; clone size: -; CDR3 protein: CASSRPGGDPSGNTIYF
J gene: TRBJ2-7; V gene: TRBV27; clone size: -; CDR3 protein: CASSFRATDTYEQYF